The rows below give T cell receptor beta chains drawn from one sample of a study of control samples from healthy donors and cancer patients. TCRdb's copy holds only in-frame clones and misses some; the assay was immunoSEQ multiplex PCR. The table has 200,000 to 250,000 clones, about 95% seen once. The source material was blood. These receptors were taken from a man in his fifties or sixties in good health. Each CDR3 is given with its conserved first and last residue.

cdr3_aa	v_call	j_call	cdr3_length
CASSRSETDNYGYTF	TRBV5-1	TRBJ1-2	15
CASSLFNQPQHF	TRBV5-6	TRBJ1-5	12
CASSYVGAYNSPLHF	TRBV6-6	TRBJ1-6	15
CASSVGVAGGLEQFF	TRBV9	TRBJ2-1	15
CATGDPGQGSDTQYF	TRBV24-1	TRBJ2-3	15
CASSTRLAGTTDTQYF	TRBV5-4	TRBJ2-3	16
CASSSLDRSYGYTF	TRBV5-4	TRBJ1-2	14
CASGQKDYGYTF	TRBV10-3	TRBJ1-2	12
CASSRASDPPEKLFF	TRBV6-2/TRBV6-3	TRBJ1-4	15
CASSWTATNEKLFF	TRBV6-6	TRBJ1-4	14
CASSGPFGQSNTEAFF	TRBV9	TRBJ1-1	16
CASSFAGASTNEKLFF	TRBV6-6	TRBJ1-4	16
CASSLTGLNYGYTF	TRBV5-1	TRBJ1-2	14
CASSVGGTGANVLTF	TRBV9	TRBJ2-6	15
CASGVAGARQETQYF	TRBV2	TRBJ2-5	15
CASSGGNEQFF	TRBV12-3/TRBV12-4	TRBJ2-1	11
CASSIRDGSYNEQFF	TRBV13	TRBJ2-1	15
CASTLGRATGRPYNEQFF	TRBV7-8	TRBJ2-1	18
CATSGGSEKLFF	TRBV24-1	TRBJ1-4	12
CASSQAPGNTIYF	TRBV4-1	TRBJ1-3	13
CATRQVLGYTF	TRBV28	TRBJ1-2	11
CAWMSPRLGGYEQYF	TRBV30	TRBJ2-7	15
CASNRQGASTEAFF	TRBV7-8	TRBJ1-1	14
CASSLSPSAGANVLTF	TRBV5-4	TRBJ2-6	16
CASSLAHTDTQYF	TRBV4-1	TRBJ2-3	13
CASSFGGSNQPQHF	TRBV27	TRBJ1-5	14
CAWSARGVAVADSPLHF	TRBV30	TRBJ1-6	17
CASSSTPLQGYRTDTQYF	TRBV5-1	TRBJ2-3	18